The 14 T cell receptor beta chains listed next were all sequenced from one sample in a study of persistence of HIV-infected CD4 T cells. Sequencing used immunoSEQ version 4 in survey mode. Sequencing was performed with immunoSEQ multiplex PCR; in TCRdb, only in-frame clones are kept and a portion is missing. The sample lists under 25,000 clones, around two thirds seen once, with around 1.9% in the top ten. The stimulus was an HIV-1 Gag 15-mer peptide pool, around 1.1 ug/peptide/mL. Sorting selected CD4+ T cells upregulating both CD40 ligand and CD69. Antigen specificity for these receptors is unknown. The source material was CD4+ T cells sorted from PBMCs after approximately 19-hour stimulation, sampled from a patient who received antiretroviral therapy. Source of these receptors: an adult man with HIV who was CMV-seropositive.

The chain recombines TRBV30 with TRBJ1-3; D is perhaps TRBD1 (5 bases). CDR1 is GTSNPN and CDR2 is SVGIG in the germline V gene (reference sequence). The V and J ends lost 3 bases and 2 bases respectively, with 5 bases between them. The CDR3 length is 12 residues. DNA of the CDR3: TGTGCCTGGAGGGGACCTGGAAACACCATATATTTT. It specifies CAWRGPGNTIYF.

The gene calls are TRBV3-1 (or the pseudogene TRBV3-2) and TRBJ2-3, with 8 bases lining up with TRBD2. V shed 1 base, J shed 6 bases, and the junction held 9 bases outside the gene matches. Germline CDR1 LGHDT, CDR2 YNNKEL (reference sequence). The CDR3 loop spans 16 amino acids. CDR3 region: CASSQVKLAGSDTQYF. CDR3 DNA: TGTGCCAGCAGCCAAGTTAAGCTAGCGGGCTCGGATACGCAGTATTTT.

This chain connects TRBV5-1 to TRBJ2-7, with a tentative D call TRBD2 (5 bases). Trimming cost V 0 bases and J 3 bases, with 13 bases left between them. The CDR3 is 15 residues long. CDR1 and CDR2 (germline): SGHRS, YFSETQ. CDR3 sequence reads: CASSLEPGSVYEQYF. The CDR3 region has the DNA TGCGCCAGCAGCTTGGAGCCGGGGTCGGTCTACGAGCAGTACTTC.

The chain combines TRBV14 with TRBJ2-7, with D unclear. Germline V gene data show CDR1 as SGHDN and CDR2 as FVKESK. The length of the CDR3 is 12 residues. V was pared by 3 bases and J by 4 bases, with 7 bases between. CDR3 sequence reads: CASSHSVYEQYF. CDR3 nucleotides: TGTGCCAGCAGCCATTCGGTTTACGAGCAGTACTTC.

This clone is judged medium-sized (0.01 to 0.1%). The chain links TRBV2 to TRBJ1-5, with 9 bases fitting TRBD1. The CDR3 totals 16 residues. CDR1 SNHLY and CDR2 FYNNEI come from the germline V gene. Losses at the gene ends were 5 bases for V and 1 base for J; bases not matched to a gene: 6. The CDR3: CASSRQGGRSNQPQHF. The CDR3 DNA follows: TGTGCCAGCAGTAGACAGGGGGGTAGGAGCAATCAGCCCCAGCATTTT. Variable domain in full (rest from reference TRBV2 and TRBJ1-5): EPEVTQTPSHQVTQMGQEVILRCVPISNHLYFYWYRQILGQKVEFLVSFYNNEISEKSEIFDDQFSVERPDGSNFTLKIRSTKLEDSAMYFCASSRQGGRSNQPQHFGDGTRLSIL.

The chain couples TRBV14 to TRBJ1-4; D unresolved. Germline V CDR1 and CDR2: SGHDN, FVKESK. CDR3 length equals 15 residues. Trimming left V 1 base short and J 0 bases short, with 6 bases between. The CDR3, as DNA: TGTGCCAGCAGCCAAGGTACAGCAACTAATGAAAAACTGTTTTTT. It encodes CASSQGTATNEKLFF.

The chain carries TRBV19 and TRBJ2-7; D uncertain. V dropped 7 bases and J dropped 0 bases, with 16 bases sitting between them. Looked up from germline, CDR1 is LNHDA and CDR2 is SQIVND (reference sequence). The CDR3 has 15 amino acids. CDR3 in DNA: TGTGCCAGTAACAACGGTCCGTCATCCTCCTACGAGCAGTACTTC. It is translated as CASNNGPSSSYEQYF.

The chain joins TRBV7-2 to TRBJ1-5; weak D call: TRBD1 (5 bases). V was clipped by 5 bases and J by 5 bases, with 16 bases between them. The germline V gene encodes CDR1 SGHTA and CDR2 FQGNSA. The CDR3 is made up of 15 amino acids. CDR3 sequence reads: CASSLRHRSYQPQHF. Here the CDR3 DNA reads TGTGCCAGCAGCCTACGTCACAGGAGTTATCAGCCCCAGCATTTT. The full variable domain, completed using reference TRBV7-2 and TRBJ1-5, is GAGVSQSPSNKVTEKGKDVELRCDPISGHTALYWYRQSLGQGLEFLIYFQGNSAPDKSGLPSDRFSAERTGGSVSTLTIQRTQQEDSAVYLCASSLRHRSYQPQHFGDGTRLSIL.

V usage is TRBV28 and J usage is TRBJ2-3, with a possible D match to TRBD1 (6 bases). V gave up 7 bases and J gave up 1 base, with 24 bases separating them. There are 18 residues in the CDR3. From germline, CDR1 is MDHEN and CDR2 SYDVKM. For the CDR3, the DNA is TGTGCCAGCAACCCGCCTCGGGTCAGGGGAGTCGGCACAGATACGCAGTATTTT. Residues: CASNPPRVRGVGTDTQYF.

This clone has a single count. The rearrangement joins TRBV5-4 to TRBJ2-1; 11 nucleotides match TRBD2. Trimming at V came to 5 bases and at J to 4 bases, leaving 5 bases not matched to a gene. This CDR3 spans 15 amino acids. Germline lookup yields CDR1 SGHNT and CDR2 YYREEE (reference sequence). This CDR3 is CASSSTSGAYNEQFF. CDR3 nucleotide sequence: TGTGCCAGCAGTTCGACTAGCGGGGCTTACAATGAGCAGTTCTTC.

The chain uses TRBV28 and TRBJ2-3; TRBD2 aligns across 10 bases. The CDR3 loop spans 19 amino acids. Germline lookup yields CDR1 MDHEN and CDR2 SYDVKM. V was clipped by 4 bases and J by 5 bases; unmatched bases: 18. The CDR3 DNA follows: TGTGCCAGCAGTTCCTTTAGCGGGGGGAGTAGAGAGGACGGAGATACGCAGTATTTT. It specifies CASSSFSGGSREDGDTQYF. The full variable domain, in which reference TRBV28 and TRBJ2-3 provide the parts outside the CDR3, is DVKVTQSSRYLVKRTGEKVFLECVQDMDHENMFWYRQDPGLGLRLIYFSYDVKMKEKGDIPEGYSVSREKKERFSLILESASTNQTSMYLCASSSFSGGSREDGDTQYFGPGTRLTVL.

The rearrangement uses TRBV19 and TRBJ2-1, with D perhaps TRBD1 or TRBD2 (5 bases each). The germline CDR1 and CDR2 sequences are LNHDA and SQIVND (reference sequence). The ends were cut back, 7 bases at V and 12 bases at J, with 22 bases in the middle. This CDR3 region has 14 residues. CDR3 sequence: CASISSRGVSGQFF. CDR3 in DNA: TGTGCCAGTATCTCTAGCCGAGGGGTTTCGGGGCAGTTCTTC.

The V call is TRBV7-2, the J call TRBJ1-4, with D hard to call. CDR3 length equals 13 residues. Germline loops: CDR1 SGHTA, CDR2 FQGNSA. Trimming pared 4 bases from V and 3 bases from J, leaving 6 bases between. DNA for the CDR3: TGTGCCAGCAGCTCGATGGCTAATGAAAAACTGTTTTTT. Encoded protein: CASSSMANEKLFF.

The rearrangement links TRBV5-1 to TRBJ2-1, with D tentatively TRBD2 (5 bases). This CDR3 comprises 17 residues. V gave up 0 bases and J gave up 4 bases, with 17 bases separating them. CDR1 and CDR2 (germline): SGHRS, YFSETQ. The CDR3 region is CASSLERGRDFYNEQFF. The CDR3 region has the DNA TGCGCCAGCAGCTTGGAACGGGGAAGAGACTTTTACAATGAGCAGTTCTTC.